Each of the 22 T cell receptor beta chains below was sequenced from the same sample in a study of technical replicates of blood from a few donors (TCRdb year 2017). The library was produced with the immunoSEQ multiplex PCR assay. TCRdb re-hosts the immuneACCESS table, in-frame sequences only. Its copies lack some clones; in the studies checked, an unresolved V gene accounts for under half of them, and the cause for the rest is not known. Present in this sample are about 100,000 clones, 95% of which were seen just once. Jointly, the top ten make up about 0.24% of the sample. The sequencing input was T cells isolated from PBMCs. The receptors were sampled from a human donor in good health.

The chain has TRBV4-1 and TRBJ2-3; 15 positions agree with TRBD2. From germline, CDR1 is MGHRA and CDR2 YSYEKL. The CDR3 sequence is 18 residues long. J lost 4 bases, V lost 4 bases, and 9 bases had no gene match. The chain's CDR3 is CASSRGLAGGIGADTQYF. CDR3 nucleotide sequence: TGCGCCAGCAGCCGCGGACTAGCGGGGGGGATAGGGGCAGATACGCAGTATTTT.

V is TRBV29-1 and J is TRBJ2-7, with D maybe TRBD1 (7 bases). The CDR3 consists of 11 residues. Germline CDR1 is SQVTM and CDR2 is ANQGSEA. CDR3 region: CSAGTDYEQYF. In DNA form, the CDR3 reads TGCAGTGCGGGGACAGACTACGAGCAGTACTTC.

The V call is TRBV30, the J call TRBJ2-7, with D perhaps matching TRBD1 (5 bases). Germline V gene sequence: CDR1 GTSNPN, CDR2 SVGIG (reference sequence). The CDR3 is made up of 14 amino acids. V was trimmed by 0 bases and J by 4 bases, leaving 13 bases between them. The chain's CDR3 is CAWSVSDTIYEQYF. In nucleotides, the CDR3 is TGTGCCTGGAGTGTTTCGGACACCATTTACGAGCAGTACTTC.

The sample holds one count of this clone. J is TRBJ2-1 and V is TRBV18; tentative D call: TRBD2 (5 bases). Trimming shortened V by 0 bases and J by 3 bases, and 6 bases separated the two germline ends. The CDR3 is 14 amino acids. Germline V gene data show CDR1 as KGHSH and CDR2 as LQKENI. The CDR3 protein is CASSPPTSYNEQFF. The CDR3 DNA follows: TGTGCCAGCTCACCACCAACTAGCTACAATGAGCAGTTCTTC.

This CDR3 is CASSLRSMNTEAFF. For the CDR3, the DNA is TGCGCCAGCAGCCTTCGGAGCATGAACACTGAAGCTTTCTTT. This chain links TRBV4-1 with TRBJ1-1; D is unclear. Trimming shortened V by 4 bases and J by 0 bases, and 9 bases separated the two germline ends. CDR3 length equals 14 residues. CDR1 is MGHRA and CDR2 is YSYEKL in the germline V gene.

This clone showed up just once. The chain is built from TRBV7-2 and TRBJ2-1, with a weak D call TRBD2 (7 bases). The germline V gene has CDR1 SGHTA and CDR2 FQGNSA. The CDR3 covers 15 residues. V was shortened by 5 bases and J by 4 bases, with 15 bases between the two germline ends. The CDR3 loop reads CASSREGGVYNEQFF. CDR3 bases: TGTGCCAGCAGCCGCGAGGGGGGGGTATACAATGAGCAGTTCTTC.

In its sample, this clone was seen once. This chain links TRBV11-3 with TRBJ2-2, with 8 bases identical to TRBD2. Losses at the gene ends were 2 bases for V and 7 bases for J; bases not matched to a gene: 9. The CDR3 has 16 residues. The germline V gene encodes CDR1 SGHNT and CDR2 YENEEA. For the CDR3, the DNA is TGTGCCAGCAGCTTACTCGGACTAGCTTTAGGCGGGGAGCTGTTTTTT. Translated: CASSLLGLALGGELFF.

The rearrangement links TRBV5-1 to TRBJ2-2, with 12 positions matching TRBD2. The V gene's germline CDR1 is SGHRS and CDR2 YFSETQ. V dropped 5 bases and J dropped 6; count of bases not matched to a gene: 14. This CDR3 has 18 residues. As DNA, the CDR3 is TGCGCCAGCAGTTCCGCCCTAGCGGGAGGGCCTGCTGCCGGGGAGCTGTTTTTT. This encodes CASSSALAGGPAAGELFF.

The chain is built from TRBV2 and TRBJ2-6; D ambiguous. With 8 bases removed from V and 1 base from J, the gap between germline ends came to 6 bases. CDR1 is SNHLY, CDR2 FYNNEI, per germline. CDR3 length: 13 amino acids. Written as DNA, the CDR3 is TGTGCCAGCCTCAGATCTGGGGCCAACGTCCTGACTTTC. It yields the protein CASLRSGANVLTF.

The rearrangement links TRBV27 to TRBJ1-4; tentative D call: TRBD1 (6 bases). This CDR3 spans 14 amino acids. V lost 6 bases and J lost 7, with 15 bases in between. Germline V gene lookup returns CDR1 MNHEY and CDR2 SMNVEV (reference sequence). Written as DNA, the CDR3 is TGTGCCAGCAGCTACCTCGGGGGGGCTGAAAAACTGTTTTTT. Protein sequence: CASSYLGGAEKLFF.

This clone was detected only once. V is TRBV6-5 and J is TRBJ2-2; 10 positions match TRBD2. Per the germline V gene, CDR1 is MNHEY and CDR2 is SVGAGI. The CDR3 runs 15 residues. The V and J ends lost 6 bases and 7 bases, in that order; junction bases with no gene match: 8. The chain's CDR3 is CASSPGAGGHGELFF. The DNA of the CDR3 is TGTGCCAGCAGCCCCGGAGCGGGGGGGCACGGGGAGCTGTTTTTT.

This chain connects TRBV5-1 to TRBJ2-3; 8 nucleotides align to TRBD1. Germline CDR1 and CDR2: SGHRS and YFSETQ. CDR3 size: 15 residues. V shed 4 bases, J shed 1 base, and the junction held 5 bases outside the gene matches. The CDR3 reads CASSPGQGGTDTQYF. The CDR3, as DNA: TGCGCCAGCAGCCCAGGACAGGGCGGCACAGATACGCAGTATTTT.

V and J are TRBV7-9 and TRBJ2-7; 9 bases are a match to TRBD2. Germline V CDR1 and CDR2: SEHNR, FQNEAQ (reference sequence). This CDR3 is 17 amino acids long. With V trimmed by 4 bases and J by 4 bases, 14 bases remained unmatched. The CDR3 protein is CASSSPSGSGRNYEQYF. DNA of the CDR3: TGTGCCAGCAGCTCCCCTTCGGGTAGCGGGAGAAATTACGAGCAGTACTTC.

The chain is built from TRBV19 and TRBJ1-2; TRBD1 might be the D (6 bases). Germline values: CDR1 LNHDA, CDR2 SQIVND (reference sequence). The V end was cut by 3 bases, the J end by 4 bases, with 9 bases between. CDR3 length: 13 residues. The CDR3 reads CASSIHRAYGYTF. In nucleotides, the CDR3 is TGTGCCAGTAGTATCCACAGGGCCTATGGCTACACCTTC.

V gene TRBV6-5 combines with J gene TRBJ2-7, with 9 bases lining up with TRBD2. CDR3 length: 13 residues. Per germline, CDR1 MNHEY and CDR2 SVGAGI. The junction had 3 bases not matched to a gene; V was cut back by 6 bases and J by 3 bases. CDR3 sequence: CASSKAGGYEQYF. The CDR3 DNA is TGTGCCAGCAGCAAAGCGGGAGGCTACGAGCAGTACTTC.

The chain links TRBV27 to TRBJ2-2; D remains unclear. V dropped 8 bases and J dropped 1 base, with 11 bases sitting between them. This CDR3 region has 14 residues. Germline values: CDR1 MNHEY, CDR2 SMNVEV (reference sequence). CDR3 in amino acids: CASRVMGNTGELFF. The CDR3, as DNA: TGTGCCAGCCGGGTAATGGGGAACACCGGGGAGCTGTTTTTT.

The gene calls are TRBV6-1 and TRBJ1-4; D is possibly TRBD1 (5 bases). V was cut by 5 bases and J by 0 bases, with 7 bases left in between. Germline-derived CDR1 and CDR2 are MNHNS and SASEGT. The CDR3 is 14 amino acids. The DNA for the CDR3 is TGTGCCAGCAGTCGGACATCAACTAATGAAAAACTGTTTTTT. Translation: CASSRTSTNEKLFF.

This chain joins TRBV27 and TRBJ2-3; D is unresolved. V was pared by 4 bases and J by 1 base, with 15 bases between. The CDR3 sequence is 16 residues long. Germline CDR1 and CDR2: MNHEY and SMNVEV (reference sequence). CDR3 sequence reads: CASSYEATPGTDTQYF. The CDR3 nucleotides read TGTGCCAGCAGTTACGAGGCTACCCCCGGCACAGATACGCAGTATTTT.

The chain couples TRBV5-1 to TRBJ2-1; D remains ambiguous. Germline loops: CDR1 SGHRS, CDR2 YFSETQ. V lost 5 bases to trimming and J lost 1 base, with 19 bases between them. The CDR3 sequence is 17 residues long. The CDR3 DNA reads TGCGCCAGCAGTTCTAATCGACGGGTCCTATCCTACAATGAGCAGTTCTTC. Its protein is CASSSNRRVLSYNEQFF.

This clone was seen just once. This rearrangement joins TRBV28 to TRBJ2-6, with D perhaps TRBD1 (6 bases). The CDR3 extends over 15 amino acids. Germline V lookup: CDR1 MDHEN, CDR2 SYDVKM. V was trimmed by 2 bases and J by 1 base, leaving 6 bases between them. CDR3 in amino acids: CASSLGQSGANVLTF. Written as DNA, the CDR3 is TGTGCCAGCAGTTTAGGACAGTCTGGGGCCAACGTCCTGACTTTC.

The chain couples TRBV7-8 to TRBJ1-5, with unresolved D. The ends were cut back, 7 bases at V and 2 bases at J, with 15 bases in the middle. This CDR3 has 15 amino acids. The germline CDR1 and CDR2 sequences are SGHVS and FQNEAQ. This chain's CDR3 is CASTSGVAGNQPQHF. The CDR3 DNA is TGTGCCAGCACCTCCGGGGTGGCTGGCAATCAGCCCCAGCATTTT.

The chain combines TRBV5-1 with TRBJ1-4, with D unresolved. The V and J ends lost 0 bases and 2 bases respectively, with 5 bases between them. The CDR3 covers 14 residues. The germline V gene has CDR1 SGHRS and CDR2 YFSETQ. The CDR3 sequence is CASSLAQTNEKLFF. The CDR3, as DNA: TGCGCCAGCAGCTTGGCCCAGACTAATGAAAAACTGTTTTTT.